The 12 T cell receptor beta chains in this list originate from one sample, sequenced in a study of T cell clusters in autoimmune cytopenias. Multiplex touch-down PCR amplified TRB using TRB-A and TRB-B pools in one tube. TCRdb re-called the multiplex PCR reads and catalogs CDR3 proteins one per entry, DNA excluded. This sample's table has some 3,500 distinct CDR3 sequences. TRB was amplified from about 270 ng of peripheral blood genomic DNA per sample. The sequenced sample was peripheral blood. The origin of the receptors is a human donor with an autoimmune cytopenia or autoimmune hepatitis (not recorded which).

The chain combines TRBV25-1 with TRBJ2-6; with no DNA, the TCRdb D assignment of TRBD2 cannot be verified. Germline V CDR1 and CDR2: MGHDK, SYGVNS. The CDR3 length is 16 residues. The CDR3 sequence: CASRAGGLSGANVLTF. The full variable domain, rest sourced from reference TRBV25-1 and TRBJ2-6, is EADIYQTPRYLVIGTGKKITLECSQTMGHDKMYWYQQDPGMELHLIHYSYGVNSTEKGDLSSESTVSRIRTEHFPLTLESARPSHTSQYLCASRAGGLSGANVLTFGAGSRLTVL.

The V and J genes are TRBV19 and TRBJ2-2; TCRdb's D gene call, TRBD1, goes unchecked for lack of DNA. The germline V gene encodes CDR1 LNHDA and CDR2 SQIVND (reference sequence). This CDR3 contains 17 residues. The CDR3 sequence is CASSIAGTGGHTGELFF.

Its frequency marks this clonotype as medium-sized. This chain uses TRBV19 with TRBJ1-6; the TRBD1 assignment by TCRdb is unverifiable without DNA. CDR1 and CDR2 from the germline V gene are LNHDA and SQIVND (reference sequence). The CDR3 sequence is 15 residues long. Here the CDR3 reads CASSPAREVGSPLHF. Complete variable domain (other parts from reference TRBV19 and TRBJ1-6): DGGITQSPKYLFRKEGQNVTLSCEQNLNHDAMYWYRQDPGQGLRLIYYSQIVNDFQKGDIAEGYSVSREKKESFPLTVTSAQKNPTAFYLCASSPAREVGSPLHFGNGTRLTVT.

This clonotype ranks as medium-sized in terms of frequency. The J gene is TRBJ2-7, the V gene TRBV12-3 or TRBV12-4; TCRdb names TRBD1, which stays unverified in the absence of DNA. The CDR3 totals 15 residues. The CDR3 is CASSWGTGEVDEQYF.

This clonotype is labeled large (0.1 to 1%) based on frequency. This chain links TRBV29-1 with TRBJ2-5. Germline CDR1 is SQVTM and CDR2 is ANQGSEA. The CDR3 runs to 13 residues. Here the CDR3 reads CSVEAPWQETQYF.

This clonotype is medium-sized by frequency. This chain connects TRBV7-2 to TRBJ2-3. Germline V gene sequence: CDR1 SGHTA, CDR2 FQGNSA. This CDR3 contains 12 residues. CDR3 sequence: CASSQKGDTQYF.

This clonotype is identified as large from frequency. The chain employs TRBV29-1 and TRBJ2-5; TCRdb picks TRBD1, but there is no DNA to check that call. The CDR3 runs to 12 residues. From germline, CDR1 is SQVTM and CDR2 ANQGSEA. The CDR3 here is CSVVPTGETQYF.

The rearrangement joins TRBV12-3 or TRBV12-4 to TRBJ2-1; TCRdb's D call of TRBD1 is untestable without DNA. The CDR3 is 15 residues long. CDR3 sequence: CASRGGRGGYNEQFF.

Judged by frequency, this clonotype is medium-sized. This chain uses TRBV6-5 with TRBJ2-5; TCRdb proposes TRBD2, but this gene call is untestable without DNA. Germline V lookup: CDR1 MNHEY, CDR2 SVGAGI. This CDR3 spans 14 amino acids. This CDR3 reads CASSLGSGGGTQYF.

The chain has TRBV30 and TRBJ2-2. Germline V gene sequence: CDR1 GTSNPN, CDR2 SVGIG (reference sequence). The CDR3 is made up of 11 amino acids. The CDR3 is CALQNTGELFF.

This clonotype is medium-sized by frequency. The CDR3 region is CSESSGGAPDTQYF. The V call is TRBV29-1, the J call TRBJ2-3; there is no DNA to check the TCRdb D call of TRBD2. Germline values: CDR1 SQVTM, CDR2 ANQGSEA. This CDR3 has 14 amino acids.

This clonotype is classed as medium-sized (0.01 to 0.1%) by frequency. The chain uses TRBV5-6 and TRBJ1-5; TCRdb returns TRBD1, unconfirmable since there is no DNA. Germline V gives CDR1 SGHDT, CDR2 YYEEEE. The length of the CDR3 is 13 residues. CDR3 sequence: CASSGGNDQPQHF.